These 18 T cell receptor beta chains originate from one sample sequenced in a study of Ad26.COV2.S vaccination and SARS-CoV-2 variants. The method was immunoSEQ multiplex PCR; TCRdb's version includes in-frame clones alone and lacks a portion of them. The data hold over 350,000 clones, with roughly nine tenths observed a single time. Treatment specified: around 19 received Ad26.COV2.S at low or high dose, single or two shots; 5 received placebo; per-sample allocation not given. Collection of samples fell on day 63 after the first vaccine or placebo injection. Sequencing was performed on peripheral blood, taken in a trial of Ad26.COV2.S vaccine versus placebo. The receptors were gathered from a person between 18 and 65 years old who received the Ad26.COV2.S COVID-19 vaccine or a placebo.

This clone has just one count. The chain combines TRBV27 with TRBJ2-5; perhaps D is TRBD1 or TRBD2 (5 bases each). Trimming pared 10 bases from V and 2 bases from J, leaving 14 bases between. The CDR3 runs 13 residues. Per the germline V gene, CDR1 is MNHEY and CDR2 is SMNVEV (reference sequence). Here the CDR3 DNA reads TGTGCCACCAGGGACGGAACACAAGAGACCCAGTACTTC. It encodes CATRDGTQETQYF.

The chain uses TRBV5-4 and TRBJ2-7; 9 bases are a match to TRBD1. This CDR3 is 15 amino acids long. CDR1 SGHNT and CDR2 YYREEE come from the germline V gene (reference sequence). The J segment lost 3 bases and the V segment lost 4 bases, leaving 8 bases of the junction unmatched. For the CDR3, the DNA is TGTGCCAGCAGCCCCACCGGGACAGGGATCTACGAGCAGTACTTC. Amino acid sequence: CASSPTGTGIYEQYF.

This clone was counted a few times. The chain uses TRBV4-2 and TRBJ2-7; possibly TRBD1 for D (5 bases). The CDR3 sequence is 15 residues long. The germline gives CDR1 LGHNA, CDR2 YNFKEQ. V was shortened by 1 base and J by 0 bases, with 10 bases between the two germline ends. CDR3 residues: CASSQVQETSYEQYF. CDR3 coding DNA: TGTGCCAGCAGCCAAGTACAGGAGACCTCCTACGAGCAGTACTTC.

The genes are TRBV5-4 and TRBJ2-3, with D unresolved. In germline, CDR1 is SGHNT, CDR2 YYREEE (reference sequence). V was trimmed by 4 bases and J by 6 bases, leaving 12 bases between them. The CDR3 covers 13 residues. The CDR3: CASSRQASDTQYF. CDR3 nucleotide sequence: TGTGCCAGCAGCCGTCAGGCGAGCGATACGCAGTATTTT.

The CDR3, as DNA: TGTGCCAGCAGCCAAGATTTAGGCGAGAATTCACCCCTCCACTTT. It translates to CASSQDLGENSPLHF. The V call is TRBV3-1 (or the pseudogene TRBV3-2), the J call TRBJ1-6, with no clear D. Per germline, CDR1 LGHDT and CDR2 YNNKEL (reference sequence). V lost 0 bases and J lost 7, with 10 bases in between. The CDR3 extends over 15 amino acids.

This rearrangement joins TRBV29-1 to TRBJ2-7, with TRBD1 identical over 7 bases. The junction had 15 bases not matched to a gene; V was cut back by 4 bases and J by 6 bases. The CDR3 consists of 15 residues. Germline lookup yields CDR1 SQVTM and CDR2 ANQGSEA. This CDR3 reads CSVVKDRGLGGEQYF. The CDR3 nucleotides are TGCAGCGTTGTTAAGGATAGGGGGCTTGGGGGCGAGCAGTACTTC.

A single count supports this clone. This chain uses TRBV2 with TRBJ2-7, with D possibly being TRBD1 or TRBD2 (5 bases each). Looked up from germline, CDR1 is SNHLY and CDR2 is FYNNEI. Trimming took 6 bases from V and 6 from J, leaving 9 bases between them. This CDR3 region has 11 residues. The CDR3, as DNA: TGTGCCAGCAGGGGGGTGAGCGAGCAGTACTTC. Translating gives CASRGVSEQYF.

CDR3 nucleotide sequence: TGTGCCAGCTCCTTCGACGGATATGGCTACACCTTC. Its translation: CASSFDGYGYTF. V usage is TRBV6-5 and J usage is TRBJ1-2, with D uncertain. This CDR3 contains 12 residues. Between the trimmed V and J ends, which lost 8 bases and 5 bases, there was a span of 12 bases. The germline CDR1 and CDR2 sequences are MNHEY and SVGAGI.

This clone was seen a handful of times. The chain combines TRBV28 with TRBJ1-6; no clear D. V gave up 8 bases and J gave up 0 bases, with 8 bases separating them. The CDR3 has 14 amino acids. Germline CDR1 reads MDHEN; CDR2 reads SYDVKM. The CDR3 reads CASLESSYNSPLHF. CDR3 bases: TGTGCCAGCTTAGAGAGCTCCTATAATTCACCCCTCCACTTT.

V usage is TRBV19 and J usage is TRBJ2-7; the match to TRBD2 covers 7 bases. CDR1 and CDR2 from the germline V gene are LNHDA and SQIVND (reference sequence). CDR3 length equals 13 residues. The V gene end was trimmed by 7 bases and the J gene end by 3 bases; junction bases not matched to a gene: 6. In DNA form, the CDR3 reads TGTGCCAGTAAGGGAGGGACTAACTACGAGCAGTACTTC. As protein: CASKGGTNYEQYF.

This sequence joins TRBV5-1 and TRBJ2-3; D not resolved. Germline CDR1 is SGHRS and CDR2 is YFSETQ. The CDR3 totals 15 residues. Trimming removed 4 bases from V and 2 bases from J, with 14 bases in between. The CDR3, as DNA: TGCGCCAGCAGCCTGGACCTTTATATCACAGATACGCAGTATTTT. As protein: CASSLDLYITDTQYF.

A single count supports this clone. The chain employs TRBV2 and TRBJ2-5; 7 bases fit TRBD2. CDR3 size: 14 residues. Unmatched junction bases numbered 6, after V lost 3 bases and J lost 5 bases. CDR1 is SNHLY, CDR2 FYNNEI, per germline. The CDR3 loop is CASSDRTREETQYF. In nucleotides, the CDR3 is TGTGCCAGCAGTGACCGGACTAGGGAGGAGACCCAGTACTTC.

As DNA, the CDR3 is TGTGCCAGCAGCCAGGAGTCGGGATCACCCCTCCACTTT. Translated, it gives CASSQESGSPLHF. The rearrangement uses TRBV3-1 (or the pseudogene TRBV3-2) and TRBJ1-6; D remains ambiguous. Trimming removed 3 bases at V and 10 bases at J, with 10 bases between. The germline V gene has CDR1 LGHDT and CDR2 YNNKEL (reference sequence). This CDR3 has 13 residues.

This clone was counted only a few times. The V and J genes are TRBV7-9 and TRBJ1-2; D is perhaps TRBD1 (5 bases). The CDR3 length is 14 residues. The germline CDR1 and CDR2 sequences are SEHNR and FQNEAQ (reference sequence). V was trimmed by 0 bases and J by 1 base, leaving 6 bases between them. This CDR3 reads CASSLADNNYGYTF. The CDR3 region has the DNA TGTGCCAGCAGCTTAGCGGACAATAACTATGGCTACACCTTC.

V is TRBV6-1 and J is TRBJ1-1; the D gene is possibly TRBD1 (5 bases). CDR1 MNHNS and CDR2 SASEGT come from the germline V gene. The CDR3 is 14 residues long. V lost 2 bases and J lost 4, with 11 bases in between. This CDR3 reads CASSERGEITEAFF. The CDR3 DNA is TGTGCCAGCAGTGAACGGGGGGAGATCACTGAAGCTTTCTTT.

This clone appeared once. This rearrangement joins TRBV3-1 (or the pseudogene TRBV3-2) to TRBJ2-4; TRBD1 matches 7 bases. CDR1 and CDR2 (germline): LGHDT, YNNKEL (reference sequence). CDR3 length: 15 residues. V gave up 2 bases and J gave up 3 bases; unmatched junction bases: 4. This CDR3 reads CASSQKGAIKNIQYF. CDR3 nucleotides: TGTGCCAGCAGCCAAAAGGGGGCTATCAAAAACATTCAGTACTTC.

CDR3 loop: CASTARGAAEAFF. CDR3 nucleotide sequence: TGTGCCAGCACGGCCAGGGGGGCCGCTGAAGCTTTCTTT. The chain combines TRBV6-5 with TRBJ1-1, with 7 bases matching TRBD1. The ends lost 7 bases at V and 6 bases at J; junction bases unmatched: 8. Germline-derived CDR1 and CDR2 are MNHEY and SVGAGI. The CDR3 is 13 amino acids.

The V and J genes are TRBV6-5 and TRBJ1-2; D is possibly TRBD1 (6 bases). From germline, CDR1 is MNHEY and CDR2 SVGAGI. V was shortened by 6 bases and J by 5 bases, with 10 bases between the two germline ends. The CDR3 length is 12 residues. The CDR3 DNA reads as TGTGCCAGCAGGACTCAGGGGTATGGCTACACCTTC. Its protein is CASRTQGYGYTF.